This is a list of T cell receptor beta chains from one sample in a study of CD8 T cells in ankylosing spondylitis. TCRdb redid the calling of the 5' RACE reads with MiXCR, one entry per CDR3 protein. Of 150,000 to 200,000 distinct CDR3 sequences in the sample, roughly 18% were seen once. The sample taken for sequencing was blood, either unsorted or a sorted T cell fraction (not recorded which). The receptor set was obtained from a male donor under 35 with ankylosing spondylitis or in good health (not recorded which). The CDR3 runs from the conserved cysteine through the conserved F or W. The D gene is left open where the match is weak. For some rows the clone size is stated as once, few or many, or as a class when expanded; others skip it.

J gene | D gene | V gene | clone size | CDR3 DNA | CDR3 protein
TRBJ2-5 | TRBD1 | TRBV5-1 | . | TGCGCCAGCAGCTCTACGACAGGGCGGGAGACCCAGTACTTC | CASSSTTGRETQYF
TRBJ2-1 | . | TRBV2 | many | TGTGCCAGCAGTTTAGGCCAGCGGGTGCGGCAGTTCTTC | CASSLGQRVRQFF
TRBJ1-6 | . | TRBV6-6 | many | TGTGCCAGCAGTACTCAGGGTGGCAATTCACCCCTCCACTTT | CASSTQGGNSPLHF
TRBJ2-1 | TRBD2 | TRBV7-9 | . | TGTGCCAGCAGCTTCGTCGGGACTAGCGGGATCAATGAGCAGTTCTTC | CASSFVGTSGINEQFF
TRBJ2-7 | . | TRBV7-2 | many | TGTGCCAGCAGCTTAAACTCCCACTCCGAGTACGAGCAGTACTTC | CASSLNSHSEYEQYF
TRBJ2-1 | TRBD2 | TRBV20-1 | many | TGCAGCGCGCGGAGTAGCGGGAGCTACAATGAGCAGTTCTTC | CSARSSGSYNEQFF
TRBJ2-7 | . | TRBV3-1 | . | TGTGCCAGCAGCCAAGACCCTGCAGCCTCCTACGAGCAGTACTTC | CASSQDPAASYEQYF
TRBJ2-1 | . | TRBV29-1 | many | TGCAGCGTTGTGAGGGGGTACAATGAGCAGTTCTTC | CSVVRGYNEQFF
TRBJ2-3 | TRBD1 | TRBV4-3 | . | TGCGCCAGCAGCCAAGACCCCGGGACAGGGAGGTCTCAGTATTTT | CASSQDPGTGRSQYF
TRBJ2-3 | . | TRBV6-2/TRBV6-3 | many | TGTGCCAGCAGTTACTCGAAACCCGTCACAGATACGCAGTATTTT | CASSYSKPVTDTQYF
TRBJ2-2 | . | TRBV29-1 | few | TGCAGCGTTGAAGATCCAGAGACAGGGAACACCGGGGAGCTGTTTTTT | CSVEDPETGNTGELFF
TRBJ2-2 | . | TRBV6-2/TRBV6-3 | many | TGTGCCAGCAGTTACTTATCGGCCAGTGGGCTAGCTAGCACCGGGGAGCTGTTTTTT | CASSYLSASGLASTGELFF
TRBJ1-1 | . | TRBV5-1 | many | TGCGCCAGCAGCTTGTCCGCAGGGATGAGCACTGAAGCTTTCTTT | CASSLSAGMSTEAFF
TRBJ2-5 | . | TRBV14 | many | TGTGCCAGCAGCCAAACCTCTAGCGACTCTTCAACCCAGTACTTC | CASSQTSSDSSTQYF
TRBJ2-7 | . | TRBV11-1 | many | TGTGCCAGCAGCCCCAGGTTGTCCTACGAGCAGTACTTC | CASSPRLSYEQYF
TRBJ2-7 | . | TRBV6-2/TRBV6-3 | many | TGTGCCAGCAGCCCACCGGTGGTAGCGTCCTACGAGCAGTACTTC | CASSPPVVASYEQYF
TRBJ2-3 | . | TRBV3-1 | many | TGTGCCAGCAGCCAAGACAAGGACGAATTCACAGATACGCAGTATTTT | CASSQDKDEFTDTQYF
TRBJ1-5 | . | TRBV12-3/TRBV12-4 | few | TGTGCCAGCAGTTCCTCAGGGTTAGGCAATCAGCCCCAGCATTTT | CASSSSGLGNQPQHF
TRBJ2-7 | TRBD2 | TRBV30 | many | TGTGCCTGGGGGCGGGAGATAAACTACGAGCAGTACTTC | CAWGREINYEQYF
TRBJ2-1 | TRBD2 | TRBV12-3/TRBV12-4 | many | TGTGCCAGCAAACTAGCGGGCAAAAACAATGAGCAGTTCTTC | CASKLAGKNNEQFF
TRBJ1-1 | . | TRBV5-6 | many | TGTGCCAGCAGCTTGTGGGTCAGGGGCTTTCGGAACACTGAAGCTTTCTTT | CASSLWVRGFRNTEAFF
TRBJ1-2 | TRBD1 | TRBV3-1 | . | TGTGCCAGCAGGAGGGGGACAGCTAACTATGGCTACACCTTC | CASRRGTANYGYTF
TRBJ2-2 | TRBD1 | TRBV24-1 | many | TGTGCCACCAGTGACCCAGGGGGAGTAACCGGGGAGCTGTTTTTT | CATSDPGGVTGELFF
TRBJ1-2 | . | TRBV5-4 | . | TGTGCCAGCAGCAAGCCAGGGGAACTGGAAGGCTACACCTTC | CASSKPGELEGYTF
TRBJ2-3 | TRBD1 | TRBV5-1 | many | TGCGCCAGCAGCCCCACCCGGGGACAGCTGTTAGATACGCAGTATTTT | CASSPTRGQLLDTQYF
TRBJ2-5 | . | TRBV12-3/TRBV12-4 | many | TGTGCCAGCAGTTTCCAGGTCTACCAAGAGACCCAGTACTTC | CASSFQVYQETQYF
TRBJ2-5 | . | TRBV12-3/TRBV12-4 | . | TGTGCCAGCAGTTTTCCGTCCGAGACCCAGTACTTC | CASSFPSETQYF
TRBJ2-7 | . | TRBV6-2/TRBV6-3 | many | TGTGCCAGCCATCGGACAGGCCGGCGGGGGGAGCAGTACTTC | CASHRTGRRGEQYF
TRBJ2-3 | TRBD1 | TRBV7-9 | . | TGTGCCAGCAGCGCCCCGACAGGGATGGAAGCAGATACGCAGTATTTT | CASSAPTGMEADTQYF
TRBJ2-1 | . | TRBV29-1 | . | TGCAGCGTTAGACAGGCGGTGGGCGAGCAGTTCTTC | CSVRQAVGEQFF
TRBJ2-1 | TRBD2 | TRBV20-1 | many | TGCAGTGCCCCGATAGCGGGAGTGACCAATGAGCAGTTCTTC | CSAPIAGVTNEQFF
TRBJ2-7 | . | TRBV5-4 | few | TGTGCCAGCAGCTTAGATGGGTTCTACGAGCAGTACTTC | CASSLDGFYEQYF
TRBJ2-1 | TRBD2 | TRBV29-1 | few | TGCAGCGTTGGGCTAGCGGGAGGGCCGGTTCATCAGGAGGAGAAGTTCTTC | CSVGLAGGPVHQEEKFF
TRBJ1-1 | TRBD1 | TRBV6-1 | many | TGTGCCAGCAGAACCGGGACAGGGAGGAACACTGAAGCTTTCTTT | CASRTGTGRNTEAFF
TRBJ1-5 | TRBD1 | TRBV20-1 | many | TGCAGTGCTAGAGAGACAGGGGGTGGCAATCAGCCCCAGCATTTT | CSARETGGGNQPQHF
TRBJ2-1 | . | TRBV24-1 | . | TGTGCCACCAGTGATCGGGGTGATGACGAGCAGTTCTTC | CATSDRGDDEQFF